This entry lists 24 T cell receptor beta chains sequenced from one sample in a study of blood T cell repertoires in COVID-19. This table comes from immunoSEQ multiplex PCR, and its TCRdb copy is limited to in-frame clones, with some not included. The data show 94,000 or so clones, 65% to 90% seen once. The sequenced material came from peripheral blood. The receptors come from a man between 60 and 70 years old with acute or convalescent COVID-19.

This clone was seen a single time. This chain uses TRBV30 with TRBJ2-7; TRBD2 matches 7 bases. Germline CDR1 reads GTSNPN; CDR2 reads SVGIG (reference sequence). This CDR3 is built from 12 residues. Losses at the gene ends were 6 bases for V and 3 bases for J; bases not matched to a gene: 5. The DNA of the CDR3 is TGTGCCTGTCATAGCGGGCACTACGAGCAGTACTTC. This gives the protein CACHSGHYEQYF.

This clone was seen more than once but under ten times. The chain couples TRBV4-2 to TRBJ2-7, with 7 bases matching TRBD1. CDR1 is LGHNA, CDR2 YNFKEQ, per germline. Unmatched junction bases numbered 8, after V lost 0 bases and J lost 3 bases. The CDR3 runs to 16 residues. The CDR3 nucleotides read TGTGCCAGCAGCCAAGACCTCGGACAGGCCCACTACGAGCAGTACTTC. This sequence encodes CASSQDLGQAHYEQYF.

The V call is TRBV15, the J call TRBJ1-5; 9 nucleotides agree with TRBD1. This CDR3 is 19 amino acids long. CDR1 LNHNV and CDR2 YYDKDF come from the germline V gene (reference sequence). J was trimmed by 6 bases and V by 2 bases; bases with no gene match: 17. The CDR3 sequence: CATSRRRDREISFPQPQHF. The CDR3 DNA reads TGTGCCACCAGCAGACGCCGGGACAGGGAAATCTCTTTCCCTCAGCCCCAGCATTTT.

The genes are TRBV4-1 and TRBJ2-3, with D possibly TRBD1 on 5 matching bases. CDR1 is MGHRA, CDR2 YSYEKL, per germline. This CDR3 comprises 17 residues. The V gene lost 5 bases and the J gene lost 2 bases, with 20 bases spanning the gap. The CDR3 DNA sequence: TGCGCCAGCAGCACCTCCCACGGCAGGGCGATCACAGATACGCAGTATTTT. Translating gives CASSTSHGRAITDTQYF.

The chain recombines TRBV6-5 with TRBJ1-1; D is ambiguous. The CDR3 totals 11 residues. Trimming removed 8 bases from V and 5 bases from J, with 9 bases in between. The germline V gene encodes CDR1 MNHEY and CDR2 SVGAGI. The CDR3 DNA is TGTGCCAGCCGGAGAGGGACTGAAGCTTTCTTT. Translation gives CASRRGTEAFF.

Here the CDR3 DNA reads TGTGCCAGCAGCTCCAAGGGGGTCACTGAAGCTTTCTTT. It codes for CASSSKGVTEAFF. J is TRBJ1-1 and V is TRBV11-2, with D tentatively TRBD1 (6 bases). Germline V gene data show CDR1 as SGHAT and CDR2 as FQNNGV. This CDR3 region has 13 residues. V lost 4 bases, J lost 4 bases, and 10 bases lay in between.

This clone came up a few times. The J gene is TRBJ1-2, the V gene TRBV10-3, with 7 bases identical to TRBD1. CDR1 ENHRY and CDR2 SYGVKD come from the germline V gene. This CDR3 region has 19 residues. V lost 3 bases, J lost 0 bases, and 16 bases stayed unmatched. This chain's CDR3 is CAISDPGKGAGSANYGYTF. The CDR3 DNA is TGTGCCATCAGTGACCCCGGGAAGGGGGCAGGTTCAGCTAACTATGGCTACACCTTC.

In this sample, this clone turned up once. The chain links TRBV7-2 to TRBJ1-4, with D uncertain. Trimming took 1 base from V and 0 from J, leaving 9 bases between them. The CDR3 length is 16 residues. Per the germline V gene, CDR1 is SGHTA and CDR2 is FQGNSA. CDR3 sequence reads: CASSLGGGTTNEKLFF. The CDR3 DNA sequence: TGTGCCAGCAGCTTAGGCGGAGGGACAACTAATGAAAAACTGTTTTTT.

The chain uses TRBV19 and TRBJ2-1, with 10 bases matching TRBD2. The CDR3 extends over 15 amino acids. The trim removed 4 bases at V and 3 bases at J, leaving 3 bases unmatched. CDR1 and CDR2 from the germline V gene are LNHDA and SQIVND (reference sequence). In DNA form, the CDR3 reads TGTGCCAGTAGTACTAGCGGGGGATACTACAATGAGCAGTTCTTC. Residues: CASSTSGGYYNEQFF.

J is TRBJ1-1 and V is TRBV6-6, with D maybe TRBD1 (6 bases). Germline assignment: CDR1 MNHNY and CDR2 SVGAGI (reference sequence). V lost 5 bases and J lost 1, with 14 bases in between. The CDR3 is made up of 15 amino acids. The CDR3, as DNA: TGTGCCAGCAGTGTAGGGGGGGCCACGAACACTGAAGCTTTCTTT. It codes for CASSVGGATNTEAFF.

J is TRBJ2-1 and V is TRBV28, with D perhaps matching TRBD2 (6 bases). There are 15 residues in the CDR3. V shed 6 bases and J shed 5 bases, with 17 bases lying between them. Germline values: CDR1 MDHEN, CDR2 SYDVKM. DNA for the CDR3: TGTGCCAGCAGACCCTCCGGGACTGGGAACAATGAGCAGTTCTTC. Protein sequence: CASRPSGTGNNEQFF.

This clone came up a few times. The rearrangement links TRBV6-5 to TRBJ2-2; 8 bases map to TRBD1. In germline, CDR1 is MNHEY, CDR2 SVGAGI. With V trimmed by 6 bases and J by 5 bases, 2 bases remained unmatched. The CDR3 sequence is 13 residues long. CDR3 sequence (DNA): TGTGCCAGCAGGACAGGGGCGACCGGGGAGCTGTTTTTT. Its translation: CASRTGATGELFF.

The chain uses TRBV19 and TRBJ2-6; D is possibly TRBD1 (6 bases). The CDR3 spans 14 residues. Looked up from germline, CDR1 is LNHDA and CDR2 is SQIVND (reference sequence). The V and J ends lost 7 bases and 1 base respectively, with 8 bases between them. CDR3 sequence (DNA): TGTGCCAGTACGGACAGATCTGGGGCCAACGTCCTGACTTTC. It yields the protein CASTDRSGANVLTF. Combining the CDR3 with reference TRBV19 and TRBJ2-6 gives the whole variable domain DGGITQSPKYLFRKEGQNVTLSCEQNLNHDAMYWYRQDPGQGLRLIYYSQIVNDFQKGDIAEGYSVSREKKESFPLTVTSAQKNPTAFYLCASTDRSGANVLTFGAGSRLTVL.

The rearrangement uses TRBV5-1 and TRBJ2-7, with 8 bases fitting TRBD1. The CDR3 covers 15 residues. In germline, CDR1 is SGHRS, CDR2 YFSETQ. Trimming cost V 3 bases and J 4 bases; bases outside gene matches: 9. The CDR3 bases are TGCGCCAGCAGCTGGCGGGACAGGCAACCATACGAGCAGTACGTC. Translated: CASSWRDRQPYEQYV.

The chain is built from TRBV19 and TRBJ2-1; TRBD1 matches at 8 bases. CDR3 length equals 14 residues. CDR1 and CDR2 from the germline V gene are LNHDA and SQIVND (reference sequence). With 6 bases clipped from V and 8 bases from J, the junction kept 9 bases outside the gene matches. This CDR3 reads CASSRDRQGHEQFF. The CDR3 region has the DNA TGTGCCAGTAGCCGGGACAGGCAAGGGCATGAGCAGTTCTTC.

This clone was counted only a few times. The junction shows a germline mismatch at one end, possibly a read error. The rearrangement uses TRBV11-2 and TRBJ2-2, with 10 bases fitting TRBD2. The CDR3 runs to 16 residues. Germline-derived CDR1 and CDR2 are SGHAT and FQNNGV. CDR3 DNA: TGTGCCACCAGCCGGTGGAGCGGGGGGGCGACCGGGGAGCTGTTTTTT. It translates to CATSRWSGGATGELFF.

The V and J genes are TRBV3-1 (or the pseudogene TRBV3-2) and TRBJ1-2, with 10 bases identical to TRBD1. Germline trimming cut 4 bases from V and 4 bases from J; bases unmatched to any gene: 3. The CDR3 is 14 residues long. Germline CDR1 and CDR2: LGHDT and YNNKEL (reference sequence). CDR3 loop: CASSLGTGVYGYTF. CDR3 DNA: TGTGCCAGCAGCCTCGGGACAGGGGTCTATGGCTACACCTTC.

The chain uses TRBV27 and TRBJ2-1, with TRBD2 identical over 11 bases. The CDR3 loop spans 15 amino acids. J gave up 4 bases and V 7 bases, and 6 bases lay outside the gene matches. Germline CDR1 is MNHEY and CDR2 is SMNVEV (reference sequence). CDR3 nucleotide sequence: TGTGCCAGCACCTTAGCGGGGGGGCCTTACAATGAGCAGTTCTTC. Translated: CASTLAGGPYNEQFF.

J is TRBJ2-2 and V is TRBV7-2, with 11 positions matching TRBD1. Losses at the gene ends were 5 bases for V and 1 base for J; bases not matched to a gene: 9. The CDR3 is made up of 18 amino acids. In germline, CDR1 is SGHTA, CDR2 FQGNSA. The CDR3 reads CASSPRTGGAKNTGELFF. The CDR3 region has the DNA TGTGCCAGCAGCCCAAGGACAGGGGGCGCGAAGAACACCGGGGAGCTGTTTTTT.

Concerning this clone: The sample has other DNA sequences that encode this CDR3 too. The DNA for the CDR3 is TGTGCCAGCTCCTTAGGGGACTCCTATAATTCACCCCTCCACTTT. This gives the protein CASSLGDSYNSPLHF. The rearrangement uses TRBV28 and TRBJ1-6; perhaps TRBD1 as D (5 bases). From germline, CDR1 is MDHEN and CDR2 SYDVKM. The CDR3 totals 15 residues. V was shortened by 8 bases and J by 0 bases, with 11 bases between the two germline ends. The full variable domain, completed using reference TRBV28 and TRBJ1-6, is DVKVTQSSRYLVKRTGEKVFLECVQDMDHENMFWYRQDPGLGLRLIYFSYDVKMKEKGDIPEGYSVSREKKERFSLILESASTNQTSMYLCASSLGDSYNSPLHFGNGTRLTVT.

V and J are TRBV19 and TRBJ1-6, with D hard to call. The CDR3 is made up of 13 amino acids. Germline values: CDR1 LNHDA, CDR2 SQIVND (reference sequence). The V gene lost 2 bases and the J gene lost 9 bases, with 8 bases spanning the gap. CDR3 coding DNA: TGTGCCAGTAGTATAAATGTCGGTTCACCCCTCCACTTT. This sequence encodes CASSINVGSPLHF.

The V call is TRBV7-7, the J call TRBJ2-5; 7 nucleotides align to TRBD1. The CDR3 is 15 amino acids. From germline, CDR1 is SSHAT and CDR2 FNYEAQ (reference sequence). Unmatched junction bases numbered 3, after V lost 1 base and J lost 1 base. The CDR3 loop is CASSLGGGSQETQYF. In DNA form, the CDR3 reads TGTGCCAGCAGCTTAGGAGGGGGCAGCCAAGAGACCCAGTACTTC.

The chain recombines TRBV28 with TRBJ1-3; a possible D gene is TRBD1 (5 bases). Germline V gene lookup returns CDR1 MDHEN and CDR2 SYDVKM. Trimming took 3 bases from V and 4 from J, leaving 10 bases between them. This CDR3 contains 14 residues. The CDR3 loop reads CASSFTGSGNTIYF. Written as DNA, the CDR3 is TGTGCCAGCAGTTTTACAGGTTCAGGAAACACCATATATTTT.

The chain uses TRBV12-5 and TRBJ2-3, with TRBD1 matching 8 bases. V lost 2 bases, J lost 3 bases, and 4 bases stayed unmatched. CDR3 length: 15 residues. Germline V gene lookup returns CDR1 LGHNT and CDR2 FRNRAP. The CDR3 DNA is TGTGCTAGTGGTTTGACAGGGGGTCCAACAGATACGCAGTATTTT. This encodes CASGLTGGPTDTQYF.